One sample yielded the 4 T cell receptor beta chains listed below, sequenced in a study of spatial heterogeneity in lung cancer. MiXCR was run by TCRdb on the 5' RACE reads, yielding one entry per CDR3 protein. The sample lists about 120,000 distinct CDR3 sequences; 12% were seen once. Described time point: blood at routine non-recurrence follow-up after resection. No cells were sorted before sequencing. The whole RNA sequenced was extracted from tumor, nontumor lung or frozen PBMC. This sample comprised PBMCs, obtained at follow-up. The receptor source for this set is a male donor with early-stage non-small cell lung cancer.

This clonotype was observed many times. This chain joins TRBV24-1 and TRBJ2-1; D is perhaps TRBD1 (6 bases). CDR3 length equals 13 residues. V was cut by 3 bases and J by 7 bases, with 9 bases left in between. Germline CDR1 and CDR2: KGHDR and SFDVKD. The CDR3 DNA is TGTGCCACCAGTGATGCCGGGACAAATGAGCAGTTCTTC. This encodes CATSDAGTNEQFF.

The chain joins TRBV3-1 to TRBJ2-3, with D possibly TRBD1 on 6 matching bases. Trimming took 5 bases from V and 1 from J, leaving 10 bases between them. This CDR3 comprises 14 residues. Germline CDR1 LGHDT, CDR2 YNNKEL (reference sequence). For the CDR3, the DNA is TGTGCCAGCAGCACCCGACAGGGCACAGATACGCAGTATTTT. Residues: CASSTRQGTDTQYF.

This clonotype was seen a few times. The V call is TRBV11-2, the J call TRBJ2-7; possibly TRBD1 or TRBD2 for D (5 bases each). The CDR3 covers 15 residues. In germline, CDR1 is SGHAT, CDR2 FQNNGV. V lost 5 bases, J lost 4 bases, and 18 bases lay in between. The chain's CDR3 is CASSPRGVLLYEQYF. The CDR3 DNA reads as TGTGCCAGCAGCCCCCGGGGCGTCCTCCTATACGAGCAGTACTTC.

By sample fraction, this clonotype is medium-sized. J is TRBJ2-7 and V is TRBV11-2, with TRBD2 matching 11 bases. V lost 3 bases and J lost 4; bases outside the gene matches: 5. Germline CDR1 is SGHAT and CDR2 is FQNNGV. This CDR3 spans 15 amino acids. CDR3 in amino acids: CASSFGASGGYEQYF. CDR3 nucleotide sequence: TGTGCCAGCAGCTTCGGTGCTAGCGGGGGGTACGAGCAGTACTTC.